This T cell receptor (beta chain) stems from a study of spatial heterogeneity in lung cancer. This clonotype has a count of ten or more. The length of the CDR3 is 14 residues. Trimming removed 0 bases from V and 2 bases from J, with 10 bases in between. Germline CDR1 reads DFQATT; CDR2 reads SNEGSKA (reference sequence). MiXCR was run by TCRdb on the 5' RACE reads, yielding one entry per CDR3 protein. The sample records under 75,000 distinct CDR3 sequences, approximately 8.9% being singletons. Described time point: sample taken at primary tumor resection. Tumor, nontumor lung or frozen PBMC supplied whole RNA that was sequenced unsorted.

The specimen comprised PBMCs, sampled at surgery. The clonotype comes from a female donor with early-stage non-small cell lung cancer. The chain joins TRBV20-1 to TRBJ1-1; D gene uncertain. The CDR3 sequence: CSARDGSSNTEAFF. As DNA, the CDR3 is TGCAGTGCTAGAGATGGGTCCTCCAACACTGAAGCTTTCTTT.